The following is a TCR beta chain sequence with its context. The data belong to a study of cytomegalovirus exposure and HLA in healthy donors. PCR amplification relied on 60 Vbeta primers (plus 13 Jbeta primers). Sequencing used immunoSEQ multiplex PCR; TCRdb keeps in-frame clones, though not all of them. The repertoire consists of fewer than 200,000 clones, with more than 80% occurring once and the leading ten covering 13%. This receptor was obtained from a woman in her forties or fifties in good health and CMV-seronegative. The sample was PBMCs.

CDR3 coding DNA: TGCAGCGCTGGGACTGGGGGTGAAAAACTGTTTTTT. Its protein is CSAGTGGEKLFF. The chain employs TRBV29-1 and TRBJ1-4; TRBD1 might be the D (5 bases). The V end was cut by 7 bases, the J end by 7 bases, with 13 bases between. The V gene's germline CDR1 is SQVTM and CDR2 ANQGSEA. This CDR3 contains 12 residues.